Below, 14 T cell receptor beta chains from the same sample are listed, as sequenced in a study of monozygotic twins with inflammatory bowel disease. TCRdb re-called the 5' RACE reads and gives one entry per CDR3 protein, without DNA. The table lists 350,000 to 550,000 distinct CDR3 sequences. Sequencing was carried out using blood. Receptors originate from a human donor with ulcerative colitis or Crohn's disease, or a healthy co-twin of an affected twin (not recorded which).

This chain connects TRBV7-9 to TRBJ2-5; there is no DNA to check the TCRdb D call of TRBD1. The CDR3 contains 16 residues. The germline V gene has CDR1 SEHNR and CDR2 FQNEAQ (reference sequence). The CDR3 region is CASSLDRGQGQETQYF.

The chain is built from TRBV11-1 and TRBJ2-7; TCRdb proposes TRBD2, but this gene call is untestable without DNA. The V gene's germline CDR1 is SGHAT and CDR2 FQDESV (reference sequence). The CDR3 totals 19 residues. The CDR3 sequence is CASSQPRGGPSGSTYEQYF.

V usage is TRBV5-1 and J usage is TRBJ2-1; TCRdb lists TRBD2, though no DNA is available to test this call. CDR1 is SGHRS, CDR2 YFSETQ, per germline. This CDR3 is 16 amino acids long. CDR3 sequence reads: CASSLGRGLSYNEQFF.

The chain joins TRBV5-1 to TRBJ2-7; TCRdb calls TRBD1, which cannot be checked without DNA. Per germline, CDR1 SGHRS and CDR2 YFSETQ. The CDR3 runs to 14 residues. The CDR3 sequence: CASSLGTGHREQYF.

V usage is TRBV12-3 or TRBV12-4 and J usage is TRBJ2-7; with no DNA, the TCRdb D assignment of TRBD2 cannot be verified. This CDR3 has 13 residues. CDR3 sequence: CASSYTGAGEQYF.

The rearrangement joins TRBV11-2 to TRBJ2-1; the TCRdb call, TRBD1, lacks DNA for checking. The CDR3 has 15 residues. Germline V gene sequence: CDR1 SGHAT, CDR2 FQNNGV. The CDR3 here is CASSQGTGANNEQFF.

V usage is TRBV4-2 and J usage is TRBJ2-1. The CDR3 loop spans 17 amino acids. The germline CDR1 and CDR2 sequences are LGHNA and YNFKEQ. The CDR3 reads CASSQDLGPSSYNEQFF.

The rearrangement joins TRBV5-1 to TRBJ2-2; TCRdb picks TRBD1, but there is no DNA to check that call. Germline V gives CDR1 SGHRS, CDR2 YFSETQ. The CDR3 spans 16 residues. CDR3 sequence: CASSLLTGANTGELFF.

The gene calls are TRBV4-2 and TRBJ2-7; the TRBD1 assignment by TCRdb is unverifiable without DNA. CDR1 is LGHNA and CDR2 is YNFKEQ in the germline V gene. This CDR3 spans 15 amino acids. The CDR3 protein is CASSPLTGTHYEQYF.

The chain carries TRBV3-1 and TRBJ2-7; as DNA is missing, the TRBD1 call by TCRdb cannot be tested. Germline V CDR1 and CDR2: LGHDT, YNNKEL (reference sequence). There are 11 residues in the CDR3. CDR3 loop: CASSQGTLTYF.

The chain combines TRBV19 with TRBJ2-2; no DNA is available, so the TRBD1 call from TCRdb remains unchecked. Per the germline V gene, CDR1 is LNHDA and CDR2 is SQIVND (reference sequence). The CDR3 has 14 amino acids. This CDR3 is CANSWGQYTGELFF.

The V gene is TRBV5-1, the J gene TRBJ2-2; the TRBD1 assignment by TCRdb is unverifiable without DNA. The CDR3 is made up of 16 amino acids. Germline V CDR1 and CDR2: SGHRS, YFSETQ. CDR3 in amino acids: CASSVQGADSTGELFF.

The gene calls are TRBV5-4 and TRBJ2-5; no DNA is available, so the TRBD1 call from TCRdb remains unchecked. The V gene's germline CDR1 is SGHNT and CDR2 YYREEE (reference sequence). The CDR3 runs 13 residues. This chain's CDR3 is CASSPGNQETQYF.

The J gene is TRBJ1-2, the V gene TRBV7-9. CDR3 length: 14 amino acids. CDR1 is SEHNR and CDR2 is FQNEAQ in the germline V gene (reference sequence). The CDR3 loop is CASSVEARTFGLNF.